Listed here are 28 T cell receptor beta chains from one sample, sequenced in a study of PD-1 blockade in classical Hodgkin lymphoma. After autologous stem cell transplantation all patients relapsed, and prior brentuximab vedotin exposure differed between cohorts. Sequenced by immunoSEQ multiplex PCR; TCRdb stores in-frame clones only, minus some. The sample has 55,000 to 75,000 clones; 71% are singletons. Here the sequenced sample was peripheral blood mononuclear cells (PBMCs), taken before the second cycle of nivolumab. The receptors come from a human donor with classical Hodgkin lymphoma.

The chain uses TRBV6-1 and TRBJ1-1, with a possible D match to TRBD1 (6 bases). Germline CDR1 MNHNS, CDR2 SASEGT. The ends were cut back, 4 bases at V and 11 bases at J, with 20 bases in the middle. This CDR3 comprises 14 residues. The CDR3 loop is CASSAVTGLGGAFF. The CDR3 region has the DNA TGTGCCAGCAGTGCTGTTACAGGGTTGGGGGGGGCTTTCTTT.

The rearrangement joins TRBV7-9 to TRBJ1-1; D is unresolved. The CDR3 contains 14 residues. Trimming took 2 bases from V and 3 from J, leaving 10 bases between them. CDR1 and CDR2 (germline): SEHNR, FQNEAQ (reference sequence). The CDR3 here is CASSLRSGDTEAFF. The CDR3 bases are TGTGCCAGCAGCTTAAGGTCTGGGGACACTGAAGCTTTCTTT.

The chain uses TRBV10-3 and TRBJ1-1; D is uncertain. This CDR3 has 13 amino acids. In germline, CDR1 is ENHRY, CDR2 SYGVKD. V lost 10 bases, J lost 0 bases, and 12 bases lay in between. The CDR3 coding sequence is TGTGCCAGCAGCGGGAGCCTGAACACTGAAGCTTTCTTT. This codes for CASSGSLNTEAFF.

This chain's CDR3 is CASSLERVTYEQYF. The DNA of the CDR3 is TGTGCCAGCAGCTTAGAACGAGTAACCTACGAGCAGTACTTC. The chain carries TRBV11-2 and TRBJ2-7; the D is unclear. This CDR3 has 14 amino acids. From germline, CDR1 is SGHAT and CDR2 FQNNGV. V was trimmed by 0 bases and J by 2 bases, leaving 8 bases between them.

This chain connects TRBV19 to TRBJ2-7; TRBD2 matches 9 bases. V shed 6 bases, J shed 6 bases, and the junction held 9 bases outside the gene matches. The CDR3 is 14 residues long. The V gene's germline CDR1 is LNHDA and CDR2 SQIVND (reference sequence). Here the CDR3 DNA reads TGTGCCAGTAGCTGGACCGGGACTAGCAGCGAGCAGTACTTC. It is translated as CASSWTGTSSEQYF.

The V and J genes are TRBV11-3 and TRBJ2-2, with TRBD1 as a possible D gene (5 bases). Germline lookup yields CDR1 SGHNT and CDR2 YENEEA. V was cut by 0 bases and J by 4 bases, with 15 bases left in between. The CDR3 has 17 residues. This chain's CDR3 is CASSLDIGHSLTGELFF. The CDR3 DNA reads TGTGCCAGCAGCTTAGATATAGGACACAGCCTCACCGGGGAGCTGTTTTTT.

The V gene is TRBV5-1, the J gene TRBJ2-2; the D call may be TRBD1 or TRBD2 (5 bases each). Trimming took off 0 bases at V and 4 bases at J, with 13 bases between the two ends. This CDR3 is built from 16 residues. Germline CDR1 SGHRS, CDR2 YFSETQ. The CDR3 sequence is CASSLDTGTFTGELFF. Here the CDR3 DNA reads TGCGCCAGCAGCTTGGACACCGGGACCTTCACCGGGGAGCTGTTTTTT.

The chain carries TRBV9 and TRBJ1-6, with D maybe TRBD1 (5 bases). The CDR3 extends over 13 amino acids. Germline values: CDR1 SGDLS, CDR2 YYNGEE. V was trimmed by 2 bases and J by 7 bases, leaving 7 bases between them. The CDR3 reads CASSVTDNSPLHF. The CDR3 DNA reads as TGTGCCAGCAGCGTGACAGACAATTCACCCCTCCACTTT.

The chain combines TRBV4-1 with TRBJ1-5, with 8 bases fitting TRBD1. The junction had 4 bases not matched to a gene; V was cut back by 0 bases and J by 3 bases. Germline values: CDR1 MGHRA, CDR2 YSYEKL. CDR3 length: 16 residues. CDR3 loop: CASSQDQGAPNQPQHF. The CDR3 DNA follows: TGCGCCAGCAGCCAAGATCAGGGGGCCCCCAATCAGCCCCAGCATTTT.

This clone was detected a few times. The chain carries TRBV19 and TRBJ2-1; 10 bases match TRBD2. Looked up from germline, CDR1 is LNHDA and CDR2 is SQIVND (reference sequence). This CDR3 comprises 13 residues. V was clipped by 5 bases and J by 16 bases; unmatched bases: 11. CDR3 coding DNA: TGTGCCAGTAGTCCCCTGTCTAGCGGGAGTCATTTCTTC. Residues: CASSPLSSGSHFF. The full variable domain, its missing parts supplied by reference TRBV19 and TRBJ2-1, is DGGITQSPKYLFRKEGQNVTLSCEQNLNHDAMYWYRQDPGQGLRLIYYSQIVNDFQKGDIAEGYSVSREKKESFPLTVTSAQKNPTAFYLCASSPLSSGSHFFGPGTRLTVL.

The chain links TRBV27 to TRBJ2-7; the match to TRBD2 covers 7 bases. Germline CDR1 and CDR2: MNHEY and SMNVEV (reference sequence). The length of the CDR3 is 16 residues. V shed 5 bases and J 1 base; nucleotides not matched to a gene: 11. The CDR3 loop is CASSPSAGEESYEQYF. DNA for the CDR3: TGTGCCAGCAGTCCGTCCGCGGGGGAGGAATCCTACGAGCAGTACTTC.

This chain connects TRBV2 to TRBJ2-5, with 11 positions matching TRBD2. The CDR3 runs 16 residues. From germline, CDR1 is SNHLY and CDR2 FYNNEI. The V gene end was trimmed by 0 bases and the J gene end by 7 bases; junction bases not matched to a gene: 7. CDR3 sequence reads: CASSEAGTSGLRTQYF. The CDR3 region has the DNA TGTGCCAGCAGTGAAGCCGGGACTAGCGGTCTCAGGACCCAGTACTTC.

The V gene is TRBV6-5, the J gene TRBJ2-7, with unresolved D. The germline V and J ends were trimmed by 0 bases and 4 bases, with 10 bases remaining between them. There are 14 residues in the CDR3. Germline CDR1 reads MNHEY; CDR2 reads SVGAGI. The CDR3 is CASSYSGGRYEQYF. Here the CDR3 DNA reads TGTGCCAGCAGTTACTCCGGTGGTAGGTACGAGCAGTACTTC.

The V and J genes are TRBV6-1 and TRBJ1-1; no reliable D call. This CDR3 region has 14 residues. Trimming cost V 7 bases and J 0 bases, with 12 bases left between them. Germline V gene sequence: CDR1 MNHNS, CDR2 SASEGT. The CDR3 region is CASTRGTMNTEAFF. As DNA, the CDR3 is TGTGCCAGCACTAGAGGTACTATGAACACTGAAGCTTTCTTT.

This sequence joins TRBV29-1 and TRBJ2-1; 11 positions agree with TRBD1. The CDR3 sequence is 14 residues long. The germline V gene encodes CDR1 SQVTM and CDR2 ANQGSEA. Losses at the gene ends were 7 bases for V and 4 bases for J; bases not matched to a gene: 6. CDR3 coding DNA: TGCAGCGCGCGAGGGACAGGGGGTTACAATGAGCAGTTCTTC. It codes for CSARGTGGYNEQFF.

The chain is built from TRBV25-1 and TRBJ1-2; possible D gene TRBD1, 5 bases. Deletions cut 5 bases from V and 6 bases from J, with 16 bases between. The CDR3 is made up of 14 amino acids. CDR1 is MGHDK, CDR2 SYGVNS, per germline. CDR3 coding DNA: TGTGCCAGCAGTCCGCGGGGGGGGGTACATGGCTACACCTTC. Translated, it gives CASSPRGGVHGYTF.

This clone was recorded a few times. The chain couples TRBV30 to TRBJ1-1; D is ambiguous. V was cut by 2 bases and J by 5 bases, with 6 bases left in between. This CDR3 has 11 amino acids. Germline values: CDR1 GTSNPN, CDR2 SVGIG (reference sequence). The CDR3 DNA is TGTGCCTGGAGTCATGGGACTGAAGCTTTCTTT. Translation gives CAWSHGTEAFF.

The rearrangement uses TRBV4-1 and TRBJ1-1; 8 bases are a match to TRBD1. From germline, CDR1 is MGHRA and CDR2 YSYEKL. The CDR3 sequence is 13 residues long. V was clipped by 4 bases and J by 7 bases; unmatched bases: 5. The CDR3 here is CASSPWTGYEAFF. The CDR3 DNA follows: TGCGCCAGCAGCCCCTGGACAGGGTATGAAGCTTTCTTT.

A remark on this clone: With a much larger clone just one base away, this may be a read error. This sample includes further DNA sequences coding for the same CDR3. The CDR3 DNA is TGTGCCAGCAGCCCAACAGGGAACTATGGCTACACCTTC. Translated: CASSPTGNYGYTF. V gene TRBV6-6 combines with J gene TRBJ1-2, with TRBD1 as a possible D gene (6 bases). CDR3 length: 13 amino acids. Germline loops: CDR1 MNHNY, CDR2 SVGAGI (reference sequence). With 6 bases removed from V and 2 bases from J, the gap between germline ends came to 10 bases.

The chain has TRBV19 and TRBJ1-5; 7 bases line up with TRBD1. The V segment lost 8 bases and the J segment 0 bases; nucleotides outside the gene matches: 10. Germline V gives CDR1 LNHDA, CDR2 SQIVND (reference sequence). The CDR3 runs to 16 residues. The CDR3 is CASLRDSVLSNQPQHF. The CDR3 region has the DNA TGTGCCAGTCTCCGGGACAGTGTTCTTAGCAATCAGCCCCAGCATTTT.

The chain uses TRBV4-2 and TRBJ1-2; 11 bases agree with TRBD1. Losses at the gene ends were 4 bases for V and 5 bases for J; bases not matched to a gene: 15. Germline lookup yields CDR1 LGHNA and CDR2 YNFKEQ. This CDR3 comprises 18 residues. The CDR3 is CASSLGWTGGASGYGYTF. The DNA of the CDR3 is TGTGCCAGCAGCCTAGGCTGGACAGGGGGCGCGAGTGGATATGGCTACACCTTC.

This clone was observed a handful of times. The same CDR3 arises from other DNA sequences in this sample as well. This chain connects TRBV19 to TRBJ1-5; 8 positions agree with TRBD1. The trim removed 6 bases at V and 5 bases at J, leaving 9 bases unmatched. The germline gives CDR1 LNHDA, CDR2 SQIVND (reference sequence). The CDR3 extends over 15 amino acids. This CDR3 is CASSSPGGWDQPQHF. The DNA of the CDR3 is TGTGCCAGTAGCAGTCCAGGGGGCTGGGATCAGCCCCAGCATTTT.

The chain employs TRBV11-3 and TRBJ2-5, with 10 bases aligning to TRBD2. This CDR3 contains 15 residues. With 7 bases clipped from V and 5 bases from J, the junction kept 10 bases outside the gene matches. Germline lookup yields CDR1 SGHNT and CDR2 YENEEA. Here the CDR3 reads CASKKLAGSSETQYF. The CDR3 coding sequence is TGTGCCAGCAAAAAACTAGCGGGATCAAGTGAGACCCAGTACTTC.

The rearrangement joins TRBV28 to TRBJ2-1, with 9 positions matching TRBD1. Germline V gene sequence: CDR1 MDHEN, CDR2 SYDVKM. The CDR3 is 15 residues long. J lost 8 bases, V lost 9 bases, and 14 bases had no gene match. This CDR3 reads CASYPGQGRIDEQFF. CDR3 sequence (DNA): TGTGCCAGTTATCCGGGACAGGGCAGGATCGATGAGCAGTTCTTC.

The genes are TRBV9 and TRBJ2-7; TRBD1 agrees at 8 bases. The germline V gene has CDR1 SGDLS and CDR2 YYNGEE. Unmatched junction bases numbered 12, after V lost 4 bases and J lost 6 bases. CDR3 length: 15 amino acids. Written as DNA, the CDR3 is TGTGCCAGCAGCCCCCGGACAGGGCAGACGTCCGAGCAGTACTTC. Protein: CASSPRTGQTSEQYF.

The rearrangement joins TRBV9 to TRBJ2-7, with 8 bases fitting TRBD1. Germline V lookup: CDR1 SGDLS, CDR2 YYNGEE. Losses at the gene ends were 4 bases for V and 3 bases for J; bases not matched to a gene: 9. The CDR3 has 15 amino acids. The CDR3 protein is CASSPGQGLYYEQYF. In nucleotides, the CDR3 is TGTGCCAGCAGCCCCGGACAGGGCCTCTACTACGAGCAGTACTTC.

The chain combines TRBV18 with TRBJ2-1; TRBD1 aligns across 11 bases. The trim removed 3 bases at V and 6 bases at J, leaving 1 base unmatched. The germline V gene encodes CDR1 KGHSH and CDR2 LQKENI. The CDR3 length is 14 residues. The CDR3 protein is CASSPGQGANEQFF. DNA of the CDR3: TGTGCCAGCTCACCCGGACAGGGGGCCAATGAGCAGTTCTTC. Complete variable domain (other parts from reference TRBV18 and TRBJ2-1): NAGVMQNPRHLVRRRGQEARLRCSPMKGHSHVYWYRQLPEEGLKFMVYLQKENIIDESGMPKERFSAEFPKEGPSILRIQQVVRGDSAAYFCASSPGQGANEQFFGPGTRLTVL.

For this clone: One end of the junction fails to match germline, which may point to a read error. Additional DNA sequences in this sample encode the identical CDR3. This sequence joins TRBV18 and TRBJ1-3; D is unclear. CDR3 size: 15 residues. Looked up from germline, CDR1 is KGHSH and CDR2 is LQKENI. CDR3 loop: CASSPPGSPGNTIYF. The CDR3 coding sequence is TGTGCCAGCTCCCCACCAGGATCACCTGGAAACACCATATATTTT. Together with reference TRBV18 and TRBJ1-3, the CDR3 gives the full variable domain: NAGVMQNPRHLVRRRGQEARLRCSPMKGHSHVYWYRQLPEEGLKFMVYLQKENIIDESGMPKERFSAEFPKEGPSILRIQQVVRGDSAAYFCASSPPGSPGNTIYFGEGSWLTVV.